Described below is a single T cell receptor (beta chain) sequence and its context. Assay: immunoSEQ multiplex PCR; the TCRdb copy retains only in-frame clones and omits some. Of fewer than 4,500 clones listed, around three quarters are singletons. The data were obtained in a study of OX40 agonist ivuxolimab in advanced cancers. In the study overall: Enrolled patients in dose escalation had cancers that were hepatocellular carcinoma, melanoma, renal cell or head and neck cancer.

The germline V and J ends were trimmed by 0 bases and 0 bases, with 12 bases remaining between them. Germline loops: CDR1 SGHVS, CDR2 FNYEAQ. CDR3 length equals 16 residues. The sample consisted of CD4+ or CD8+ T cells sorted from blood, taken in a trial of the OX40 agonist ivuxolimab. This clonotype originated in an adult with an advanced solid tumor such as melanoma, head and neck, liver or kidney cancer. This sequence joins TRBV7-6 and TRBJ2-7; D might be TRBD2 (6 bases). As DNA, the CDR3 is TGTGCCAGCAGCTTAGCGGCGGGGTCTCCCTCCTACGAGCAGTACTTC. Amino acid sequence: CASSLAAGSPSYEQYF.